Given below is one TCR beta chain in context. CDR3 length: 13 residues. Trimming stripped 6 bases from V and 5 bases from J, with 13 bases between. The germline V gene has CDR1 MNHEY and CDR2 SVGAGI. The data derive from a study of radiotherapy plus CTLA-4 blockade in lung cancer. On the study more broadly: 15% to 20% of enrolled patients responded objectively, and more than 25% had disease control.

Sequenced by immunoSEQ multiplex PCR; TCRdb stores in-frame clones only, minus some. This table holds 90,000 to 100,000 clones, approximately 72% found once. Focal radiation with ipilimumab CTLA-4 blockade was given to patients with chemo-refractory metastatic non-small-cell lung cancer. V and J are TRBV6-5 and TRBJ1-1, with a tentative D call TRBD1 (5 bases). Source: peripheral blood, taken from a patient treated with radiotherapy plus ipilimumab. This receptor was taken from a human donor with non-small cell lung cancer who had a partial response to radiotherapy plus ipilimumab. Some clones in this sample may be carry-over from other donors' samples. CDR3: CASSLPGGTEAFF. DNA for the CDR3: TGTGCCAGCAGCCTCCCGGGGGGAACTGAAGCTTTCTTT.